This entry concerns a single T cell receptor beta chain. Its specific antigen is unknown. Per-base quality was not reported, and no clone a single base away is much larger than it. Systemically healthy Caucasian individuals from Russia, around 38 in total and aged about 6 to 100 years, were included as donors. Each donor gave 8 to 10 milliliters of peripheral blood, drawn into EDTA-treated Vacutainer tubes. Ficoll-Paque density-gradient centrifugation was used to isolate PBMCs, with at least 6 million obtained per sample. Trizol reagent was used to extract total RNA from the PBMCs, yielding at least 6 micrograms per sample. For every donor, flow cytometry on a PBMC aliquot measured the percentage of naive CD45RAhigh/CD27high T cells. This sample was taken from a study of blood T cells in healthy people across ages (dated by TCRdb to about 2015). Turning to the overall study: Template switching captured roughly one uniquely barcoded TCR beta cDNA molecule per two T cells in model experiments. Donors were grouped into four age groups: young (average roughly 15 years), middle-aged (39), aged (around 60) and long-lived (82). The study measured age-related changes in TCR beta repertoire diversity using deep sequencing normalized with unique cDNA molecular identifiers. Two additional independent replicas of 1 million unique cDNA reads from the same blood draw were analyzed for two donors (one aged 18 to 30 and one aged 80 or older).

The library was prepared using 5' RACE. The sequencer was an Illumina HiSeq 2500. A second PCR of roughly 7 to 12 cycles was run with a J-beta primer mix and a sample-barcoded 5' primer. Each TCR beta cDNA molecule received a unique molecular identifier from a template-switch 5' adaptor carrying 12 random nucleotides. At least 2.5 million CDR3-containing paired-end reads were obtained from each sample. The Mint cDNA synthesis kit, primed by a TRBC-specific oligonucleotide, was used to synthesize first-strand cDNA from all RNA. After uracil-DNA glycosylase treatment, a first 18-cycle PCR used universal primers M1SS and BC2_uni_R on all cDNA. From the authors' description of their analysis: Each sample was normalized by randomly selecting 1 million high-quality reads, each carrying a distinct molecular identifier. Instead of being binned into consensus sequences, reads with shared molecular identifiers were discarded. CDR3 identification, clonotype clustering and error correction used MiTCR with a Q25 quality threshold and the strictest error-elimination algorithm. A nonparametric unseen species model with Euler transformation was used to estimate a lower bound on total TCR beta diversity. TCRdb handled the public reads itself, with Q25 trimming in fastp and clone calling in MiXCR, and kept productive beta chains. Rows with one shared CDR3 protein collapse into an entry with the most common genes and DNA. These V and J calls originate from TCRdb's pipeline instead of the authors' own analysis. The sample profile shows approximately 800,000 distinct CDR3 sequences; around a quarter of them were found once. More than 3% of the sample lies in the top ten.

There are 10 amino acids in the CDR3, from cysteine to phenylalanine inclusive. This entry keeps only the CDR3 DNA: 30 bases, framed from base 1. V gives up 3 bases and J gives up 15 bases, and the segment between their germline ends measures 9 bases. Looking up the germline V gene (reference sequence) yields CDR1 LGHDT and CDR2 YNNKEL. Paper-wide results and their limitations: As age increased, observed TCR beta diversity per million T cells dropped in a roughly linear way, and a significant reduction was already evident by age 40. There was a strong correlation between observed TCR beta diversity and the percentage of naive T cells measured by flow cytometry. Donor CMV infection status was unknown, potentially confounding age-related changes in expanded clonotypes. Bulk unsorted PBMC profiling prevented conclusive comparison of naive and antigen-experienced compartments. The long-lived group showed more naive CD4+ T cells, fewer expanded clones and increased TCR diversity than the aged group, suggesting age selection. Estimates of total diversity based on one million sequenced T cells were regarded as lower bounds and as underestimates.

This sample also appeared in a second study, on T cells of mothers and their children. From the second report: Donors were nine systemically healthy Caucasian individuals: three mothers and their six children. cDNA synthesis used all of the extracted RNA, with approximately 1.6 ug of RNA in each 15 ul reaction. In the second PCR, sample barcodes and 2-4 random nucleotides were introduced via the M1S primer. More than 9.5 million TCR beta CDR3 reads were obtained from each mother, and about 3 million reads were obtained from each child. Thymic selection shapes the output of TCR recombination in a similar way in related and unrelated pairs, and inherited differences have a minor effect. Normalized repertoire overlap was always found to be slightly, but never significantly, higher in related mother-child pairs than in unrelated mother-child pairs. Persistent microchimeric T cell clones were not detected, at a sensitivity of about 100 clones per million clonotypes. In the study, deep NGS was used to compare the TCR beta repertoires of mothers and children, and features distinguishing related mother-child pairs from unrelated individuals were sought. The mean age was roughly 40 +/- 4 years for the mothers and approximately 11 +/- 4 years for the children. Libraries were sequenced on Illumina HiSeq 2000 with 100+100 nt paired-end reads after adapter ligation with NEBNext reagents. To prevent cross-contamination, the mother and child libraries were prepared one month apart and sequenced in separate runs. For each donor, between about 500,000 and 2,000,000 distinct TCR beta clonotypes were identified. Naive TCR beta clonotypes were estimated from low-frequency clonotypes matched to each donor's FACS-determined naive share, without sorting.

Material: blood. The clonotype originates from a boy between 10 and 17 years old in good health. The receptor chain draws on TRBV3-1 and TRBJ2-1; the D gene cannot be named for sure. CDR3 protein: CASSHDLLFF. In nucleotide form, the sequence is TGTGCCAGCAGCCATGACCTGTTGTTCTTC.